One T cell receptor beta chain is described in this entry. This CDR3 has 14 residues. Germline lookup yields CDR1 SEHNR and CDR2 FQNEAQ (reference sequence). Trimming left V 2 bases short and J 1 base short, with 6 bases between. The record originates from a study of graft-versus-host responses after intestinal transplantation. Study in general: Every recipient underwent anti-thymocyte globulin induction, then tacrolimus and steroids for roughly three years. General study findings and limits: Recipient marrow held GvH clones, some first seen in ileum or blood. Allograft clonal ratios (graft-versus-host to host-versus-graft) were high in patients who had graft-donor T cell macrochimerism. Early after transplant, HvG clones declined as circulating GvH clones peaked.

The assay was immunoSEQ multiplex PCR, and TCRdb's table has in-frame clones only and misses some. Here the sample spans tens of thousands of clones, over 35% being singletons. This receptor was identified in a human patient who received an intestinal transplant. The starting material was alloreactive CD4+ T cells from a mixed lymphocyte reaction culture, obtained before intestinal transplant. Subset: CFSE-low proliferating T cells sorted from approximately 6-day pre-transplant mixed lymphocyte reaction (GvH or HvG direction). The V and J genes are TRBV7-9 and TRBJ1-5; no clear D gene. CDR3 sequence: CASSLRGSNQPQHF. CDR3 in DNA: TGTGCCAGCAGCTTACGGGGAAGCAATCAGCCCCAGCATTTT. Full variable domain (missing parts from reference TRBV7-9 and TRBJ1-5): DTGVSQNPRHKITKRGQNVTFRCDPISEHNRLYWYRQTLGQGPEFLTYFQNEAQLEKSRLLSDRFSAERPKGSFSTLEIQRTEQGDSAMYLCASSLRGSNQPQHFGDGTRLSIL.